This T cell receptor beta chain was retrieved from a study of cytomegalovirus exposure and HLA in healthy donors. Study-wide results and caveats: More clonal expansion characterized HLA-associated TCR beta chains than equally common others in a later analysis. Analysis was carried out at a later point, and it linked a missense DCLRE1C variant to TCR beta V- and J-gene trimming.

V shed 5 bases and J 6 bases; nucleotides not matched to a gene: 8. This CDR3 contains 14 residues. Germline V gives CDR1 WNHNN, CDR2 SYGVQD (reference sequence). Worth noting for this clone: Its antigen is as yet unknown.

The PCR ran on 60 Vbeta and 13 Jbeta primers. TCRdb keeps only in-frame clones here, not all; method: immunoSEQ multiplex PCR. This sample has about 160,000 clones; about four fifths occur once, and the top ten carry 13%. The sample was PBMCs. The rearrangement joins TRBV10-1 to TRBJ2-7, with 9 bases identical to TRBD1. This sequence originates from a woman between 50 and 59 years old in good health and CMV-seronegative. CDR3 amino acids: CASSSPGTGFEQYF. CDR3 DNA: TGCGCCAGCAGTTCCCCCGGGACAGGGTTCGAGCAGTACTTC.